Listed below are T cell receptor beta chains from one sample, sequenced in a study of cytomegalovirus exposure and HLA in healthy donors. The repertoire was sequenced with immunoSEQ multiplex PCR; TCRdb's copy has only in-frame clones and lacks some. Here the sample spans over 100,000 clones, approximately 66% being singletons. Material for sequencing was PBMCs. Source of these receptors: a woman in her 40s in good health and CMV-seropositive. The CDR3 runs from the conserved cysteine through the conserved F or W. The D gene is left open where the match is weak. Some rows mark clone size as missing; the rest say once, few, many or name a class of expanded clone.

J gene: TRBJ1-3
D gene: .
clone size: .
V gene: TRBV10-3
CDR3 protein: CAISEWQGSGNTIYF
CDR3 DNA: TGTGCCATCAGTGAGTGGCAGGGCTCTGGAAACACCATATATTTT

J gene: TRBJ1-3
D gene: .
clone size: few
V gene: TRBV5-1
CDR3 protein: CASSLVGGSGNTIYF
CDR3 DNA: TGCGCCAGCAGCTTGGTTGGGGGGTCTGGAAACACCATATATTTT

J gene: TRBJ1-1
D gene: .
clone size: .
V gene: TRBV6-5
CDR3 protein: CASRPRGRNTEAFF
CDR3 DNA: TGTGCCAGTCGACCCCGGGGGAGGAACACTGAAGCTTTCTTT

J gene: TRBJ2-7
D gene: TRBD2
clone size: .
V gene: TRBV27
CDR3 protein: CASRGLGAGGFYEQYF
CDR3 DNA: TGTGCCAGCAGGGGCCTCGGAGCGGGGGGATTCTACGAGCAGTACTTC

J gene: TRBJ1-1
D gene: TRBD1
clone size: few
V gene: TRBV5-5
CDR3 protein: CASSLRTGTEAFF
CDR3 DNA: TGTGCCAGCAGCTTACGGACAGGGACTGAAGCTTTCTTT

J gene: TRBJ2-1
D gene: TRBD2
clone size: .
V gene: TRBV30
CDR3 protein: CAWNLAGDSGGEQFF
CDR3 DNA: TGTGCCTGGAACCTAGCGGGGGACTCCGGTGGGGAGCAGTTCTTC

J gene: TRBJ2-7
D gene: .
clone size: .
V gene: TRBV5-1
CDR3 protein: CASSLTSDAAGEQYF
CDR3 DNA: TGCGCCAGCAGCTTGACTAGTGATGCGGCCGGAGAGCAGTACTTC

J gene: TRBJ1-1
D gene: .
clone size: .
V gene: TRBV6-6
CDR3 protein: CASSNTGMNTEAFF
CDR3 DNA: TGTGCCAGCAGTAACACAGGAATGAACACTGAAGCTTTCTTT

J gene: TRBJ2-1
D gene: TRBD2
clone size: .
V gene: TRBV18
CDR3 protein: CASSPGGLAGANNEQFF
CDR3 DNA: TGTGCCAGCTCACCTGGCGGTCTAGCGGGGGCAAACAATGAGCAGTTCTTC

J gene: TRBJ2-7
D gene: TRBD2
clone size: .
V gene: TRBV5-1
CDR3 protein: CASSLKPAGDYEQYF
CDR3 DNA: TGCGCCAGCAGCTTGAAACCAGCGGGGGACTACGAGCAGTACTTC

J gene: TRBJ1-2
D gene: TRBD1
clone size: few
V gene: TRBV11-2
CDR3 protein: CASSVNRGLNYGYTF
CDR3 DNA: TGTGCCAGCAGCGTCAACAGGGGGCTCAACTATGGCTACACCTTC

J gene: TRBJ1-2
D gene: TRBD1
clone size: .
V gene: TRBV4-2
CDR3 protein: CASSHSGTGDDGYTF
CDR3 DNA: TGTGCCAGCAGCCACTCCGGGACAGGGGACGATGGCTACACCTTC

J gene: TRBJ2-3
D gene: .
clone size: .
V gene: TRBV4-2
CDR3 protein: CASSLKGADTQYF
CDR3 DNA: TGTGCCAGCAGCCTCAAGGGGGCAGATACGCAGTATTTT

J gene: TRBJ1-5
D gene: .
clone size: .
V gene: TRBV6-5
CDR3 protein: CASSIRGGSQPQHF
CDR3 DNA: TGTGCCAGCAGTATCCGAGGGGGTTCTCAGCCCCAGCATTTT

J gene: TRBJ1-1
D gene: TRBD1
clone size: .
V gene: TRBV5-4
CDR3 protein: CAFLTGGYTEAFF
CDR3 DNA: TGTGCCTTCCTGACAGGGGGCTACACTGAAGCTTTCTTT

J gene: TRBJ1-5
D gene: .
clone size: .
V gene: TRBV6-1
CDR3 protein: CASSEAGGNQPQHF
CDR3 DNA: TGTGCCAGCAGCGAGGCAGGGGGCAATCAGCCCCAGCATTTT

J gene: TRBJ2-3
D gene: .
clone size: .
V gene: TRBV6-5
CDR3 protein: CASSYGAGPSTDTQYF
CDR3 DNA: TGTGCCAGCAGTTACGGTGCGGGGCCTAGCACAGATACGCAGTATTTT

J gene: TRBJ2-7
D gene: TRBD2
clone size: .
V gene: TRBV7-9
CDR3 protein: CSSSLMGGTPSYEQYF
CDR3 DNA: TGTTCCAGCAGCTTAATGGGAGGGACGCCTTCCTACGAGCAGTACTTC

J gene: TRBJ1-2
D gene: .
clone size: .
V gene: TRBV11-3
CDR3 protein: CASSLVGGGSDGYTF
CDR3 DNA: TGTGCCAGCAGCTTAGTTGGGGGAGGCTCGGATGGCTACACCTTC

J gene: TRBJ2-1
D gene: .
clone size: .
V gene: TRBV5-4
CDR3 protein: CASSPTTRPVDNEQFF
CDR3 DNA: TGTGCCAGCAGCCCGACGACTAGGCCTGTAGACAATGAGCAGTTCTTC

J gene: TRBJ2-7
D gene: TRBD1
clone size: .
V gene: TRBV5-4
CDR3 protein: CASSNGQGYEQYF
CDR3 DNA: TGTGCCAGCAGCAATGGACAGGGCTACGAGCAGTACTTC

J gene: TRBJ1-1
D gene: .
clone size: .
V gene: TRBV7-2
CDR3 protein: CASSLEEGSTEAFF
CDR3 DNA: TGTGCCAGCAGCTTAGAGGAGGGAAGCACTGAAGCTTTCTTT

J gene: TRBJ2-7
D gene: .
clone size: .
V gene: TRBV10-3
CDR3 protein: CAITVGLDPYEQYF
CDR3 DNA: TGTGCCATCACCGTCGGCCTAGACCCCTACGAGCAGTACTTC

J gene: TRBJ1-1
D gene: .
clone size: few
V gene: TRBV5-1
CDR3 protein: CASRPGGDTEAFF
CDR3 DNA: TGCGCCAGCAGGCCTGGGGGGGACACTGAAGCTTTCTTT